This TCR beta chain stems from a study of metastatic and nonmetastatic thyroid tumors. In the authors' workflow: The study took CDR3 differences across clinicopathological groups and made a distant-metastasis classifier for papillary thyroid cancer from them. TCRdb re-analyzed the PCR reads through MiXCR. TCRdb, not the authors, supplied the V and J calls. In the table there are 30,000 to 45,000 clones, 33% of which are singletons. This clone has only a few counts. The germline CDR1 and CDR2 sequences are MGHDK and SYGVNS. The CDR3 is made up of 12 amino acids. The V end was cut by 3 bases, the J end by 7 bases, with 9 bases between. All patients were untreated before thyroid surgery.

The specimen was tumor tissue. This clonotype was sampled from a female donor with papillary thyroid cancer or a benign thyroid nodule (not recorded which). Some clones in this sample may be carry-over from other donors' samples. The chain combines TRBV25-1 with TRBJ1-1, with D possibly matching TRBD1 (6 bases). The CDR3 DNA reads as TGTGCCAGCAGTGACAAGGGGGGTGAAGCTTTCTTT. As protein: CASSDKGGEAFF.